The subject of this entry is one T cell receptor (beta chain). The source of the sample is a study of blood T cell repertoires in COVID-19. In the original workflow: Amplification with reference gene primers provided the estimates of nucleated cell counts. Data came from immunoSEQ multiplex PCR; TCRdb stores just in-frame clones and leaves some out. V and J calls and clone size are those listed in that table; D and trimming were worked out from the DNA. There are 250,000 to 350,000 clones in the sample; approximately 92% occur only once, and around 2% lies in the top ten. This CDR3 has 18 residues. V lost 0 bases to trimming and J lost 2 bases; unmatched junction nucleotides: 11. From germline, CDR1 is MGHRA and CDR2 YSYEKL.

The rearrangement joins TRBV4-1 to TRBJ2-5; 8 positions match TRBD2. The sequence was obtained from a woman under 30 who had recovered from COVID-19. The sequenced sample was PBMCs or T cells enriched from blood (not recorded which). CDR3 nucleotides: TGCGCCAGCAGCCAAGATTCTGGGGTGGGACTAGAGCAAGAGACCCAGTACTTC. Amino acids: CASSQDSGVGLEQETQYF.